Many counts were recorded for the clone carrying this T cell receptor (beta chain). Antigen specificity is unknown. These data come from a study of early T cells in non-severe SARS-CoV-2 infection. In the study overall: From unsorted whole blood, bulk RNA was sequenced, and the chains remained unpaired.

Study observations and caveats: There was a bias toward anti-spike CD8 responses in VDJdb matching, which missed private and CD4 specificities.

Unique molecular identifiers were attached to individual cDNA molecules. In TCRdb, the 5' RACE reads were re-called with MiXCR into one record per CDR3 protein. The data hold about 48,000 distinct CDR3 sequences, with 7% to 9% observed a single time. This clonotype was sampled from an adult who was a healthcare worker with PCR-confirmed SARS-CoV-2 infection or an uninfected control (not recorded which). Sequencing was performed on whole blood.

The CDR3 sequence: CSARDFGDSGANVLTF. The CDR3, as DNA: TGCAGTGCTAGAGATTTCGGGGACTCTGGGGCCAACGTCCTGACTTTC. The chain recombines TRBV20-1 with TRBJ2-6; D is possibly TRBD2 (5 bases). The germline V gene has CDR1 DFQATT and CDR2 SNEGSKA (reference sequence). The CDR3 runs 16 residues. V lost 0 bases and J lost 0, with 9 bases in between.